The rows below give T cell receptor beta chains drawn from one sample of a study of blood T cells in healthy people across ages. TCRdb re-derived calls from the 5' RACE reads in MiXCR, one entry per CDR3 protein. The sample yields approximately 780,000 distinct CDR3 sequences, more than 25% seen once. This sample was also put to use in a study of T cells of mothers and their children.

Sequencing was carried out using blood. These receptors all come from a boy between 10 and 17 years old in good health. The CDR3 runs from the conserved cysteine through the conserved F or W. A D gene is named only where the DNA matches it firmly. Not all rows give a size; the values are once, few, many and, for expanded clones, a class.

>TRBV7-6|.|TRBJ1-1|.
CASRKKGGEEDTEAFF
TGTGCCAGCAGGAAGAAGGGGGGGGAGGAGGACACTGAAGCTTTCTTT
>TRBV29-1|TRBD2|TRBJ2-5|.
CSVDLAERGGQETQYF
TGCAGCGTTGATCTAGCCGAGCGGGGGGGCCAAGAGACCCAGTACTTC
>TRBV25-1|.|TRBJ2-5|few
CASRRGIGETQYF
TGTGCCAGCAGACGGGGGATTGGAGAGACCCAGTACTTC
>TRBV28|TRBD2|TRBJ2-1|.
CATQGLAGNEQFF
TGTGCCACCCAAGGGCTAGCGGGTAATGAGCAGTTCTTC
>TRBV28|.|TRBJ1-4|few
CASSTPSGLSNEKLFF
TGTGCCAGCAGTACCCCCTCAGGGCTCTCTAATGAAAAACTGTTTTTT
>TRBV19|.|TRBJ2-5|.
CASSNRDTQETQYF
TGTGCCAGTAGTAACCGGGACACCCAAGAGACCCAGTACTTC
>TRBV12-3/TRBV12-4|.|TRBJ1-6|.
CASTATELAPLHF
TGTGCCAGCACCGCGACAGAGCTAGCGCCCCTCCACTTT
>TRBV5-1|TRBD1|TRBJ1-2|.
CASSSGTANGYTF
TGCGCCAGCAGCAGTGGGACAGCAAATGGCTACACCTTC
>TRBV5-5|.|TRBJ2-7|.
CASSRPLGEQYF
TGTGCCAGCAGCAGACCCTTGGGCGAGCAGTACTTC
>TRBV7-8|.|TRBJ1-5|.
CASSQLGAGQPQHF
TGTGCCAGCAGCCAACTCGGCGCCGGTCAGCCCCAGCATTTT
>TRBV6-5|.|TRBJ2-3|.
CASTRAGFTDTQYF
TGTGCCAGCACCCGGGCGGGGTTCACAGATACGCAGTATTTT
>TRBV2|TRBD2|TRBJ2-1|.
CASVRGGLLNEQFF
TGTGCCAGCGTGCGGGGGGGCCTTTTGAATGAGCAGTTCTTC
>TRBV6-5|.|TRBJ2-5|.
CASSSIGTQQETQYF
TGTGCCAGCAGTTCAATTGGGACACAACAAGAGACCCAGTACTTC
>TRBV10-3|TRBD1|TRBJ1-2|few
CAISESGTVWGYTF
TGTGCCATCAGTGAGTCTGGGACAGTGTGGGGCTACACCTTC
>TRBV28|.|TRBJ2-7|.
CASSLSGKLLSYEQYF
TGTGCCAGCAGTTTATCCGGGAAGCTCCTCTCCTACGAGCAGTACTTC
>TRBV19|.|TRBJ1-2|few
CASSEQGYGYTF
TGTGCCAGTAGTGAACAGGGTTATGGCTACACCTTC
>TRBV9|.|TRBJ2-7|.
CASSVGGGHEQYF
TGTGCCAGCAGCGTAGGTGGGGGCCACGAGCAGTACTTC
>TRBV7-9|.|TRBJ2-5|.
CASSSPIGLGETQYF
TGTGCCAGCAGTTCCCCGATAGGGCTGGGGGAGACCCAGTACTTC
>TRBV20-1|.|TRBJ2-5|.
CSALRAVLLQETQYF
TGCAGTGCTCTCCGCGCAGTCCTCCTCCAAGAGACCCAGTACTTC
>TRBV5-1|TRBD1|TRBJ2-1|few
CASSLGPSGGSNEQFF
TGCGCCAGCAGCTTGGGTCCGTCAGGGGGTTCCAATGAGCAGTTCTTC
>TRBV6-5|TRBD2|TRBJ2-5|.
CASNVAGGALETQYF
TGTGCCAGCAACGTAGCGGGGGGGGCCTTAGAGACCCAGTACTTC
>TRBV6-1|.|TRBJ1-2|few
CASSEVGPAYGYTF
TGTGCCAGCAGTGAGGTGGGGCCCGCCTATGGCTACACCTTC
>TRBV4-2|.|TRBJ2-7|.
CASSQEIDTGGIYEQYF
TGTGCCAGCAGCCAAGAGATAGATACAGGAGGGATCTACGAGCAGTACTTC
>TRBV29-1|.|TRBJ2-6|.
CSARIAGSGANVLTF
TGCAGCGCCCGGATAGCAGGGTCTGGGGCCAACGTCCTGACTTTC
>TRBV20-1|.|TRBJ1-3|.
CSATAEEGTGNTIYF
TGCAGTGCTACCGCGGAGGAGGGGACGGGAAACACCATATATTTT
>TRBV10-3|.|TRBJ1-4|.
CAISETGDEEKLFF
TGTGCCATCAGTGAAACGGGGGATGAGGAAAAACTGTTTTTT
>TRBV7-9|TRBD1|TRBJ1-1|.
CASSHGQGSTEAFF
TGTGCCAGCAGCCACGGACAGGGGTCCACTGAAGCTTTCTTT